This T cell receptor beta chain originates from a study of OX40 agonist ivuxolimab in advanced cancers. Background for the entire study: Ivuxolimab was an agonistic, fully human IgG2 monoclonal antibody directed against OX40 (CD134), a costimulatory receptor. The monotherapy dose-escalation portion (N of about 50 patients) of the phase I ivuxolimab trial is reported in the paper. Among the 52 dose-escalation patients, 19 had hepatocellular carcinoma, 15 melanoma, 9 renal cell carcinoma and 9 head and neck cancer. Intravenous ivuxolimab was administered to patients every 2 weeks at six dose levels: 0.01, 0.1, 0.3, 1.5, 3 and 10 mg/kg. Partial responses occurred in three dose-escalation patients: two with cutaneous melanoma and one with hepatocellular carcinoma. Peripheral TCRbeta sequencing was intended to test whether TCR sequence diversity was altered and clonal T-cell expansion was caused by ivuxolimab. In the dose-escalation cohort, roughly 80% of patients were male, and the mean age was around 60 years, with a range of about 20 to 79. Patients were allowed to have had prior anti-PD-1, anti-PD-L1 or anti-CTLA-4 therapy, and approximately 40% of the dose-escalation patients had been treated with checkpoint inhibitors. Findings and caveats that apply to the study as a whole: After ivuxolimab, expanded clones were on average more numerous among CD8+ T cells than among CD4+ T cells. In the 0.1-3.0 mg/kg groups, partial responders were among the patients with the lowest normalized peripheral clonal expansion, particularly in CD8+ T cells. At doses from 0.1 to 3.0 mg/kg, clonal expansion was seen in both CD4+ and CD8+ blood T cells between baseline and week 6. The antigen specificity of the peripheral T cells that underwent clonal expansion was not determined. Low levels of normalized T-cell clonal expansion were also seen in some patients who did not respond.

From the cysteine up to the phenylalanine, the CDR3 has a length of 14 residues. Only the CDR3 portion is preserved as DNA: 42 bases, with reading frame beginning at the first base. V is pared back by 7 bases and J by 1 base, with 13 bases lying between the germline termini. CDR1 and CDR2 are read off the germline V gene (reference sequence) as LNHDA and SQIVND. Patients with autoimmune disease history or receiving systemic immunosuppression were excluded from the trial. In every dose cohort, peripheral blood was drawn for TCR sequencing at baseline, cycle 4 day 1, and cycle 7 day 1. The samples were taken from a phase I, first-in-human, multicenter, open-label dose-escalation trial of ivuxolimab. The trial enrolled adults with locally advanced or metastatic head and neck squamous cell, hepatocellular, melanoma or renal cell carcinoma. CD4+ and CD8+ T cells were sorted separately from peripheral blood before TCR sequencing.

Regarding this clone: No cognate antigen has been identified for it. No base-level quality is on record; no much larger clone is a single base apart.

Genomic DNA was extracted from sorted cells for sequencing of the TCRbeta CDR3 region. TCRbeta CDR3 regions were sequenced using the immunoSEQ Assay. TCRdb carries this immuneACCESS record with in-frame sequences only. Its versions omit some clonotypes, under half of them owing to an unresolved V gene in the studies checked, with the rest unexplained. In this sample the table shows approximately 70,000 clones, more than 80% of which occur a single time. Roughly 8.2% of the sample is in the top ten clones. This material consisted of CD4+ or CD8+ T cells sorted from blood, taken in a trial of the OX40 agonist ivuxolimab. This receptor was identified in an adult with an advanced solid tumor such as melanoma, head and neck, liver or kidney cancer. The V gene is TRBV19 and the J gene is TRBJ1-1; the D gene identity is not certain. Here is the DNA: TGTGCCAGTACCATAGGCGAGGAGAACACTGAAGCTTTCTTT. This encodes CASTIGEENTEAFF. The reference TRBV19 and TRBJ1-1 proteins fill in what lies around the CDR3, so the full variable domain reads DGGITQSPKYLFRKEGQNVTLSCEQNLNHDAMYWYRQDPGQGLRLIYYSQIVNDFQKGDIAEGYSVSREKKESFPLTVTSAQKNPTAFYLCASTIGEENTEAFFGQGTRLTVV.